This T cell receptor beta chain was found in a study of shared clonotypes between healthy human individuals. The CDR3 runs 14 residues. V was shortened by 3 bases and J by 4 bases, with 10 bases between the two germline ends. The germline V gene has CDR1 SNHLY and CDR2 FYNNEI. Clones were read by immunoSEQ multiplex PCR, and TCRdb kept only the in-frame ones, dropping some. The sample yields roughly 2,000,000 clones, approximately 92% seen once. Positive CCR7 selection of CD45RO-negative cells yielded the naive CD8 cells, and terminally differentiated effector memory CD45RA+ cells were excluded. The sequenced sample consisted of naive CD8+ T cells from PBMCs. This sequence originates from a man younger than 35 in good health. Some clones in this sample may be carry-over from other donors' samples. The V call is TRBV2, the J call TRBJ2-4; D may correspond to TRBD1 or TRBD2 (5 bases each). CDR3 region: CASSERDGKNIQYF. The CDR3 DNA follows: TGTGCCAGCAGTGAGAGGGACGGGAAAAACATTCAGTACTTC.